The TCR beta chain under discussion was sequenced for a study of T cell responses to AZD1222 COVID-19 vaccine. This clone occurred once. The antigen remains undetermined. Study-wide points: Seropositive AZD1222 recipients at baseline numbered only 5 to 7. The donor cohort was predominantly white British with a female majority, and clonal diversity may have been underestimated. There were vaccine-associated CD4 TCRs across spike, dominant at 160-218 and 743-854.

Looked up from germline, CDR1 is SGHAT and CDR2 is FQNNGV. After removal of 4 bases from V and 5 bases from J, the junction contained 8 bases not matched to a gene. This CDR3 comprises 15 residues. Some clones are missing from TCRdb's copy, which holds only in-frame ones; the method was immunoSEQ multiplex PCR. This table holds some 120,000 clones, over 90% found once. The rearrangement links TRBV11-2 to TRBJ1-1, with 9 nucleotides matching TRBD1. The sequence came from an adult in good health. The source was peripheral blood, collected on day 0 of AZD1222 vaccination. CDR3 in DNA: TGTGCCAGCAGCTCTTACAGGGGGCATGGGACTGAAGCTTTCTTT. It codes for CASSSYRGHGTEAFF.